This TCR beta chain was documented in a study of blood T cells in healthy people across ages. Study-level information: About one barcoded beta molecule per two T cells came from capture by template switching. The study, taken as a whole, reports: TCR beta diversity, measured per million T cells, fell in a roughly linear way with age.

V shed 2 bases, J shed 5 bases, and the junction held 8 bases outside the gene matches. The CDR3 is 14 residues long. Looked up from germline, CDR1 is GTSNPN and CDR2 is SVGIG (reference sequence). Together with a sample-barcoded 5' primer, a J-beta primer mix was included in a second PCR lasting 7 to 11 cycles. Each cDNA molecule received a tag from a template-switch adaptor that had 12 random nucleotides. Every sample produced at least 3 million CDR3-containing paired-end reads. TCRdb used MiXCR to reprocess the 5' RACE reads, holding one entry per CDR3 protein. Of about 680,000 distinct CDR3 sequences listed, roughly 49% are singletons. Regarding this clonotype: Its antigen is unknown.

The chain couples TRBV30 to TRBJ1-1; 7 bases map to TRBD1. This clonotype was sampled from a woman aged 55 to 70 in good health. The material sequenced was blood. As DNA, the CDR3 is TGTGCCTGGAGTAAGGAGGGGGCTAGGACTGAAGCTTTCTTT. Its protein is CAWSKEGARTEAFF.